This T cell receptor (beta chain) was observed in a study of blood T cell repertoires in COVID-19. Cohort assignment relied on participant-reported clinical history. The germline V gene encodes CDR1 SGHRS and CDR2 YFSETQ. Trimming removed 2 bases at V and 1 base at J, with 13 bases between. This CDR3 spans 15 amino acids. The repertoire was sequenced with immunoSEQ multiplex PCR; TCRdb's copy has only in-frame clones and lacks some. Here the sample spans about 240,000 clones, more than 75% being singletons. The chain links TRBV5-1 to TRBJ2-7, with D possibly TRBD2 on 6 matching bases. The sample was PBMCs or T cells enriched from blood (not recorded which). This TCR was recovered from a woman between 40 and 50 years old with acute COVID-19. In DNA form, the CDR3 reads TGCGCCAGCAGCTTCGGGGGAGCGGAGTCCTACGAGCAGTACTTC. Residues: CASSFGGAESYEQYF.